This T cell receptor beta chain was captured by sequencing in a study of CD8+ T cells in alopecia areata. Overall study: For the treated group, dosing was oral tofacitinib at 5 to 10 mg twice daily.

Note on this clone: Its cognate antigen is unknown.

Study-wide results and limits: Scalp lesions, especially in alopecia totalis/universalis, had higher clonality than normal scalp.

Researchers took lesional scalp punch biopsies and peripheral blood from people who were alopecia areata patients. This CDR3 region has 15 residues. Germline V lookup: CDR1 GTSNPN, CDR2 SVGIG (reference sequence). V shed 0 bases and J shed 8 bases, with 16 bases lying between them. Sequencing used cDNA as its template, made by extracting RNA and reverse transcribing it. Sequencing was performed with immunoSEQ multiplex PCR; in TCRdb, only in-frame clones are kept and a portion is missing. The sample shows 130,000 to 150,000 clones, around 87% of them seen only once. The chain carries TRBV30 and TRBJ1-4, with TRBD1 as a possible D gene (6 bases). The sample was CD8+ T cells sorted from blood, taken at week 0. This sequence was found in a human donor with alopecia areata. CDR3 nucleotides: TGTGCCTGGAGTGTACAGGGAACAGTTGGAGAAAAACTGTTTTTT. Amino acids: CAWSVQGTVGEKLFF.